Listed below are T cell receptor beta chains from one sample, sequenced in a study of shared clonotypes between healthy human individuals. This table comes from immunoSEQ multiplex PCR, and its TCRdb copy is limited to in-frame clones, with some not included. The sample gives around 2.5 million clones, 93% of which show up once; about 0.38% is in the top ten. Sequencing was performed on naive CD4+ T cells from PBMCs. These receptors were collected from a man between 18 and 29 years old in good health. Some clones in this sample may be carry-over from other donors' samples. Each CDR3 is given with its conserved first and last residue.

J	length	V	CDR3
TRBJ1-5	12	TRBV5-6	CASSLLYQPQHF
TRBJ2-1	16	TRBV19	CASSISVRGRYNEQFF
TRBJ1-6	12	TRBV2	CASSIATSPLHF
TRBJ2-4	17	TRBV18	CASSPKRQESAKNIQYF
TRBJ2-7	15	TRBV28	CASSQSQGAGYEQYF
TRBJ1-2	11	TRBV28	CAFNGNDGYTF
TRBJ2-1	14	TRBV18	CASSETSGISEQFF
TRBJ2-1	14	TRBV11-3	CASSFQGAVNEQFF
TRBJ1-2	14	TRBV5-1	CASSFQDRVYGYTF
TRBJ1-1	15	TRBV18	CASSRGVGARTEAFF
TRBJ2-6	17	TRBV5-6	CASSLGPRGSGANVLTF
TRBJ2-7	15	TRBV6-5	CASSSGWTTRSEQYF
TRBJ2-3	16	TRBV7-2	CASSPGVLAVTDTQYF
TRBJ2-7	15	TRBV4-3	CASSQASGSFYEQYF
TRBJ1-6	13	TRBV7-9	CASSFKDNSPLHF
TRBJ2-7	11	TRBV6-5	CASSYKGEQYF
TRBJ2-1	13	TRBV28	CASSARLEVGQFF
TRBJ2-1	11	TRBV29-1	CSVQRYNEQFF
TRBJ1-3	17	TRBV7-8	CASSLLPGTISGNTIYF
TRBJ2-3	15	TRBV2	CASSEGDRRTDTQYF
TRBJ1-2	14	TRBV19	CASSAPRDNYGYTF
TRBJ2-7	11	TRBV29-1	CSVWWGYEQYF
NA	14	TRBV7-9	CASSETGKHYEQYF
TRBJ2-7	12	TRBV29-1	CSVEGSADEQYF
TRBJ2-1	15	TRBV15	CATSVTSGRKVEQFF
TRBJ1-2	14	TRBV19	CASSIPPRDVGYTF
TRBJ2-7	15	TRBV9	CASSVASQGLYEQYF
TRBJ2-2	14	TRBV27	CASRRDSYTGELFF
TRBJ2-3	15	TRBV5-1	CASSYAGEGTDTQYF
TRBJ2-7	15	TRBV7-8	CASSLGGGFRNEQYF
TRBJ1-2	14	TRBV28	CASISYEGSYGYTF
TRBJ2-2	17	TRBV5-1	CASSLRDPGANTGELFF